The present T cell receptor (beta chain) was sequenced within a study of shared clonotypes between healthy human individuals. TCRdb's copy holds only in-frame clones and misses some; the assay was immunoSEQ multiplex PCR. The table lists under 2,500,000 clones, almost 96% of them singletons. On this clone: The junction departs from germline at one end; a sequencing error may be responsible.

Germline CDR1 is SSHAT and CDR2 is FNYEAQ (reference sequence). This CDR3 is 14 amino acids long. The V gene is TRBV7-7, the J gene TRBJ1-1; D is unresolved. This sequence was found in a man younger than 30 in good health. The specimen sequenced was naive CD4+ T cells sorted from blood. Subset defined: CD45RA+ positively selected. The DNA for the CDR3 is TGTGCTAGCAGCTGCCCAGGACGCTCCACTGAAGCTTTCTTT. The encoded protein is CASSCPGRSTEAFF.